This is a list of T cell receptor beta chains from one sample in a study of T-cell reconstitution after alpha-beta-depleted transplantation in children. Each CDR3 protein is one row after TCRdb ran MiXCR on the PCR reads. The table includes about 98,000 distinct CDR3 sequences, 4.5% to 7.5% detected once. The starting material was PBMCs, mostly from graft donor cells, obtained 60 days after TCRalphabeta/CD19-depleted stem cell transplant. The receptors were sampled from a female patient aged 2-15 years who had a stem cell transplant for Fanconi anemia, so the T cells may come from the graft donor. Both conserved end residues are part of each CDR3. Fields, in order: D gene, J gene, V gene, clone size, CDR3 protein, CDR3 DNA. The D gene is left open where the match is weak. Clone size is given for some rows only: seen once, a few or many times, or a class if the clone is expanded.

>TRBD2|TRBJ2-2|TRBV11-3|many
CASSLKLAGAYTGELFF
TGTGCCAGCAGCTTAAAACTAGCGGGGGCCTACACCGGGGAGCTGTTTTTT
>TRBD1|TRBJ2-7|TRBV11-2|many
CASSRTETGGGEQYF
TGTGCCAGCAGCCGTACAGAGACAGGGGGCGGCGAGCAGTACTTC
>TRBD2|TRBJ2-1|TRBV29-1|many
CSVDSLGLAGGLPYNEQFF
TGCAGCGTTGATTCTCTCGGACTAGCGGGGGGGCTCCCCTACAATGAGCAGTTCTTC
>TRBD1|TRBJ2-7|TRBV5-1|NA
CASSPGGRYEQYF
TGCGCCAGCAGCCCAGGGGGCCGATACGAGCAGTACTTC
>NA|TRBJ2-1|TRBV28|NA
CASSRVEQFF
TGTGCCAGCAGTCGGGTGGAGCAGTTCTTC
>NA|TRBJ2-7|TRBV20-1|many
CSASYTASYEQYF
TGCAGTGCTAGTTATACGGCCTCCTACGAGCAGTACTTC
>NA|TRBJ2-7|TRBV19|many
CASSIGGQYEQYF
TGTGCCAGTAGTATTGGAGGACAATACGAGCAGTACTTC
>NA|TRBJ2-1|TRBV28|many
CASSFPEGEQFF
TGTGCCAGCAGTTTTCCGGAGGGTGAGCAGTTCTTC
>TRBD1|TRBJ2-1|TRBV5-5|many
CASSPGTGDNEQFF
TGTGCCAGCAGCCCCGGGACAGGGGACAATGAGCAGTTCTTC
>TRBD2|TRBJ2-7|TRBV15|many
CATSRDSGKYYEQYF
TGTGCCACCAGCAGGGATAGCGGGAAGTACTACGAGCAGTACTTC
>TRBD2|TRBJ2-7|TRBV10-3|few
CAISDRGSSGAGAYEQYF
TGTGCCATCAGTGACAGGGGGTCTAGCGGGGCCGGGGCCTACGAGCAGTACTTC
>NA|TRBJ1-1|TRBV11-2|many
CASSFIENTEAFF
TGTGCCAGCAGCTTTATCGAAAACACTGAAGCTTTCTTT
>NA|TRBJ1-2|TRBV5-1|many
CASSPDRHYGYTF
TGCGCCAGCAGTCCTGACAGACACTATGGCTACACCTTC
>TRBD2|TRBJ2-3|TRBV9|many
CASSPRYSGIKSTDTQYF
TGTGCCAGCAGCCCTCGATATAGCGGGATAAAAAGCACAGATACGCAGTATTTT
>TRBD2|TRBJ2-7|TRBV12-3/TRBV12-4|many
CASSGRPSYEQYF
TGTGCCAGCAGCGGGAGGCCCTCCTACGAGCAGTACTTC
>TRBD1|TRBJ2-7|TRBV20-1|many
CSAEGQVYYEQYF
TGCAGTGCTGAGGGACAGGTATACTACGAGCAGTACTTC
>NA|TRBJ2-6|TRBV5-1|few
CASSYNSGANVLTF
TGCGCCAGCAGCTACAACTCTGGGGCCAACGTCCTGACTTTC
>NA|TRBJ2-7|TRBV28|many
CASSATSKVNEQYF
TGTGCCAGCAGTGCCACTAGTAAGGTTAACGAGCAGTACTTC
>NA|TRBJ2-7|TRBV12-3/TRBV12-4|many
CASSLLARLSYEQYF
TGTGCCAGCAGTTTGTTGGCGAGACTCTCCTACGAGCAGTACTTC
>NA|TRBJ2-7|TRBV6-5|many
CASQLRGVYEQYF
TGTGCCAGCCAGCTCAGGGGGGTCTACGAGCAGTACTTC
>NA|TRBJ1-2|TRBV15|few
CATSSPPHYGYTF
TGTGCCACCAGCAGCCCCCCTCACTATGGCTACACCTTC
>NA|TRBJ2-1|TRBV12-3/TRBV12-4|many
CASSLALGGREQFF
TGTGCCAGCAGTTTAGCGCTCGGGGGGCGTGAGCAGTTCTTC
>NA|TRBJ1-5|TRBV12-3/TRBV12-4|many
CASSLSASGNQPQHF
TGTGCCAGCAGTTTATCGGCGTCAGGCAATCAGCCCCAGCATTTT
>TRBD2|TRBJ2-5|TRBV28|few
CASSPTTAGGQETQYF
TGTGCCAGCAGTCCCACTACGGCGGGGGGGCAAGAGACCCAGTACTTC
>TRBD2|TRBJ2-5|TRBV10-3|many
CAISLGGGTGETQYF
TGTGCCATCAGCCTCGGGGGGGGCACCGGGGAGACCCAGTACTTC
>NA|TRBJ2-3|TRBV3-1|few
CASSRASTDTQYF
TGTGCCAGCAGTAGGGCTAGCACAGATACGCAGTATTTT
>NA|TRBJ1-2|TRBV5-1|NA
CASSLGWQEAYGYTF
TGCGCCAGCAGCTTGGGTTGGCAGGAGGCCTACGGCTACACCTTC
>NA|TRBJ2-5|TRBV5-1|many
CASSFHQTQYF
TGCGCCAGCAGCTTCCATCAGACCCAGTACTTC
>NA|TRBJ1-5|TRBV29-1|many
CSVAGGSNQPQHF
TGCAGCGTTGCCGGGGGTAGCAATCAGCCCCAGCATTTT
>NA|TRBJ2-5|TRBV25-1|NA
CASSERSSGMYQETQYF
TGTGCCAGCAGTGAACGGTCGTCAGGGATGTACCAAGAGACCCAGTACTTC
>TRBD2|TRBJ2-1|TRBV3-1|NA
CASSLRSGTSGNPRYNEQFF
TGTGCCAGCAGCCTACGATCCGGGACTAGCGGGAATCCCCGGTACAATGAGCAGTTCTTC
>NA|TRBJ2-1|TRBV29-1|many
CSVGDGLGSYNEQFF
TGCAGCGTTGGAGACGGACTGGGCTCCTACAATGAGCAGTTCTTC
>TRBD1|TRBJ2-7|TRBV7-6|NA
CASSYDRGLGYEQYF
TGTGCCAGCAGCTACGACAGGGGGCTAGGGTACGAGCAGTACTTC
>NA|TRBJ2-2|TRBV2|many
CASSTWSGELFF
TGTGCCAGCAGTACGTGGAGCGGGGAGCTGTTTTTT
>NA|TRBJ2-2|TRBV9|many
CASSAGQGGNTGELFF
TGTGCCAGCAGCGCTGGGCAGGGGGGGAATACCGGGGAGCTGTTTTTT
>NA|TRBJ2-1|TRBV5-1|many
CASSSSSYNEQFF
TGCGCCAGCAGTTCAAGCTCCTACAATGAGCAGTTCTTC
>NA|TRBJ2-2|TRBV18|few
CASSPPGQTTTGELFF
TGTGCCAGCTCACCACCAGGGCAAACTACCACCGGGGAGCTGTTTTTT
>NA|TRBJ2-1|TRBV7-9|many
CASSFARVRDEQFF
TGTGCCAGCAGCTTCGCAAGGGTTCGGGATGAGCAGTTCTTC
>NA|TRBJ2-6|TRBV21-1|many
CASSKFKISSGANVLTF
TGTGCCAGCAGCAAATTTAAGATTAGCTCTGGGGCCAACGTCCTGACTTTC
>NA|TRBJ2-7|TRBV20-1|few
CSASRGSYEQYF
TGCAGTGCTAGTAGGGGGTCCTACGAGCAGTACTTC
>TRBD1|TRBJ1-1|TRBV29-1|few
CSVAGTGTLNTEAFF
TGCAGCGTTGCCGGGACAGGGACCTTGAACACTGAAGCTTTCTTT
>NA|TRBJ1-4|TRBV25-1|many
CASSEYAGQLEKLFF
TGTGCCAGCAGTGAATATGCCGGACAACTTGAGAAACTGTTTTTT
>TRBD2|TRBJ2-1|TRBV2|NA
CASTRLAETPNEQFF
TGTGCCAGCACCCGACTAGCGGAAACCCCCAATGAGCAGTTCTTC
>NA|TRBJ2-5|TRBV5-1|many
CASSLLGRGEETQYF
TGCGCCAGCAGCTTGTTGGGACGAGGAGAAGAGACCCAGTACTTC
>TRBD2|TRBJ2-3|TRBV15|NA
CATSRAAGLAGGDADTQYF
TGTGCCACCAGCAGAGCGGCAGGACTAGCGGGAGGGGACGCAGATACGCAGTATTTT
>NA|TRBJ2-5|TRBV5-1|many
CASSLDAGEETQYF
TGCGCCAGCAGCTTGGATGCAGGGGAAGAGACCCAGTACTTC
>TRBD2|TRBJ2-3|TRBV20-1|NA
CRLAGGHLTDTQYF
TGCAGACTAGCGGGGGGACATCTCACAGATACGCAGTATTTT
>TRBD2|TRBJ2-3|TRBV5-1|many
CASSLPLAGGRTDTQYF
TGCGCCAGCAGCTTACCCCTGGCGGGGGGGAGAACAGATACGCAGTATTTT
>NA|TRBJ2-1|TRBV10-3|few
CAISDPPPLNNEQFF
TGTGCCATCAGTGACCCTCCTCCCTTGAACAATGAGCAGTTCTTC
>NA|TRBJ2-1|TRBV2|many
CASGRDPGYNEQFF
TGTGCCAGCGGACGGGACCCTGGATACAATGAGCAGTTCTTC
>NA|TRBJ2-2|TRBV5-1|many
CASQMPPDTGELFF
TGCGCCAGCCAGATGCCCCCTGACACCGGGGAGCTGTTTTTT
>NA|TRBJ2-5|TRBV29-1|many
CSVGRTQETQYF
TGCAGCGTTGGACGTACCCAAGAGACCCAGTACTTC